A single sample is the source of the 28 T cell receptor beta chains below, sequenced in a study of shared clonotypes between healthy human individuals. Terminally differentiated effector memory CD45RA+ cells were excluded from the naive CD8 cells, which were CD45RO-negative and positively selected for CCR7. TCRdb's table, derived via immunoSEQ multiplex PCR, lists solely in-frame clones and lacks some. The profile covers approximately 740,000 clones, with more than 85% appearing a single time and about 25% taken by the ten largest. Sequenced sample: naive CD8+ T cells sorted from blood. These receptors all stem from a man aged 30 to 45 in good health.

The chain couples TRBV28 to TRBJ2-2; D tentatively reads TRBD1 or TRBD2 (5 bases each). CDR1 and CDR2 from the germline V gene are MDHEN and SYDVKM. The CDR3 is 14 amino acids. V gave up 6 bases and J gave up 1 base, with 9 bases separating them. The DNA of the CDR3 is TGTGCCAGCAGAGGGACCCAGAACACCGGGGAGCTGTTTTTT. Translating gives CASRGTQNTGELFF.

This clone appeared once. The chain carries TRBV19 and TRBJ2-2; D is uncertain. Trimming took off 5 bases at V and 6 bases at J, with 10 bases between the two ends. CDR3 length equals 13 residues. Germline V gene sequence: CDR1 LNHDA, CDR2 SQIVND (reference sequence). This chain's CDR3 is CASSPHGSGELFF. The CDR3 region has the DNA TGTGCCAGTAGTCCGCACGGGTCCGGGGAGCTGTTTTTT.

This clone was counted a single time. A much larger clone lies a single base off, so this may be a read error. This sample includes further DNA sequences coding for the same CDR3. This chain connects TRBV28 to TRBJ2-7; D unresolved. The V end was cut by 5 bases, the J end by 3 bases, with 5 bases between. The V gene's germline CDR1 is MDHEN and CDR2 SYDVKM. The CDR3 sequence is 11 residues long. The chain's CDR3 is CASSPHYEQYF. CDR3 bases: TGTGCCAGCAGTCCACACTACGAGCAGTACTTC.

Remarks on this clone: The sample holds other DNA sequences that translate to the same CDR3. CDR3 sequence (DNA): TGTGCCAGCAGGACAGGATCGAATCAGCCCCAGCATTTT. Translating it yields CASRTGSNQPQHF. This sequence joins TRBV27 and TRBJ1-5, with a weak D call TRBD1 (6 bases). Germline lookup yields CDR1 MNHEY and CDR2 SMNVEV (reference sequence). Trimming took off 6 bases at V and 4 bases at J, with 10 bases between the two ends. The CDR3 is 13 residues long.

The chain links TRBV5-1 to TRBJ2-7, with D perhaps TRBD1 or TRBD2 (5 bases each). V shed 1 base and J shed 6 bases, with 11 bases lying between them. CDR1 is SGHRS and CDR2 is YFSETQ in the germline V gene. This CDR3 has 13 residues. CDR3 amino acids: CASSLSRGFEQYF. CDR3 DNA: TGCGCCAGCAGCTTGTCGAGGGGTTTCGAGCAGTACTTC.

The genes are TRBV27 and TRBJ2-7, with 10 bases aligning to TRBD1. The CDR3 runs 15 residues. The germline CDR1 and CDR2 sequences are MNHEY and SMNVEV (reference sequence). V lost 6 bases to trimming and J lost 1 base; unmatched junction nucleotides: 6. The CDR3 spells CASRPGQGYSYEQYF. CDR3 bases: TGTGCCAGCAGACCGGGACAGGGGTATTCCTACGAGCAGTACTTC.

The chain joins TRBV30 to TRBJ1-1; D gene uncertain. Trimming cost V 2 bases and J 4 bases, with 11 bases left between them. The CDR3 is made up of 13 amino acids. CDR1 and CDR2 from the germline V gene are GTSNPN and SVGIG (reference sequence). CDR3 nucleotides: TGTGCCTGGAGTACTAATTGGGGCACTGAAGCTTTCTTT. The encoded protein is CAWSTNWGTEAFF.

The V and J genes are TRBV7-6 and TRBJ2-1; 8 nucleotides agree with TRBD2. Germline values: CDR1 SGHVS, CDR2 FNYEAQ. The CDR3 runs to 19 residues. The junction had 16 bases not matched to a gene; V was cut back by 2 bases and J by 4 bases. CDR3 residues: CASSLPPSLLVAGYNEQFF. The CDR3 bases are TGTGCCAGCAGCTTACCACCCTCCTTATTGGTAGCGGGATACAATGAGCAGTTCTTC.

The chain links TRBV5-1 to TRBJ2-5; 11 bases agree with TRBD2. V lost 1 base to trimming and J lost 0 bases; unmatched junction nucleotides: 14. The CDR3 consists of 20 residues. In germline, CDR1 is SGHRS, CDR2 YFSETQ. CDR3 bases: TGCGCCAGCAGCTTGTGGGACCTTTCTAGCGGGAGGAACTACCAAGAGACCCAGTACTTC. The encoded protein is CASSLWDLSSGRNYQETQYF.

The V call is TRBV28, the J call TRBJ2-7, with D possibly being TRBD1 (6 bases). Trimming left V 6 bases short and J 0 bases short, with 18 bases between. Looked up from germline, CDR1 is MDHEN and CDR2 is SYDVKM. The CDR3 runs 16 residues. CDR3 in amino acids: CASSWYVQGSSYEQYF. The CDR3 DNA follows: TGTGCCAGCAGCTGGTATGTACAGGGAAGCTCCTACGAGCAGTACTTC.

This clone was counted only a few times. Other DNA variants within this sample encode the same CDR3. The chain combines TRBV7-9 with TRBJ1-1, with 9 bases fitting TRBD1. This CDR3 is 12 amino acids long. J gave up 8 bases and V 5 bases, and 3 bases lay outside the gene matches. Germline CDR1 SEHNR, CDR2 FQNEAQ (reference sequence). CDR3 nucleotides: TGTGCCAGCAGCCGCGGGACAGGGGAAGCTTTCTTT. It translates to CASSRGTGEAFF.

The rearrangement joins TRBV14 to TRBJ2-1; the match to TRBD2 covers 13 bases. The CDR3 is made up of 15 amino acids. Per the germline V gene, CDR1 is SGHDN and CDR2 is FVKESK. V shed 4 bases, J shed 9 bases, and the junction held 6 bases outside the gene matches. The CDR3 sequence: CASSLRTSGRPEQFF. For the CDR3, the DNA is TGTGCCAGCAGCCTCAGGACTAGCGGGAGACCTGAGCAGTTCTTC.

This chain joins TRBV5-1 and TRBJ2-1; the D gene is possibly TRBD2 (5 bases). Trimming shortened V by 1 base and J by 6 bases, and 14 bases separated the two germline ends. The CDR3 extends over 15 amino acids. Germline CDR1 SGHRS, CDR2 YFSETQ. The CDR3 is CASSLIPGNGNEQFF. The CDR3 DNA reads TGCGCCAGCAGCTTGATCCCCGGGAACGGCAATGAGCAGTTCTTC.

This clone was observed a single time. Within the sample, other DNA sequences also encode this same CDR3. This chain connects TRBV19 to TRBJ2-1; TRBD2 matches at 8 bases. There are 14 residues in the CDR3. Trimming removed 8 bases from V and 4 bases from J; junction bases left unmatched: 7. Per germline, CDR1 LNHDA and CDR2 SQIVND (reference sequence). CDR3 amino acids: CASGLAGGYNEQFF. As DNA, the CDR3 is TGTGCCAGTGGGCTAGCGGGCGGGTACAATGAGCAGTTCTTC.

Concerning this clone: Because the CDR3's place on the DNA is in doubt, the DNA is left out and the CDR3 is given as listed by TCRdb. The V and J genes are TRBV29-1 and TRBJ1-2; TRBD1 is the table's D call, not checked against the DNA. CDR1 is SQVTM, CDR2 ANQGSEA, per germline. The CDR3 is 11 residues long, counting both termini. CDR3 in amino acids: CSVEVAQGSTF.

V usage is TRBV7-9 and J usage is TRBJ2-1, with 9 nucleotides matching TRBD1. V lost 5 bases, J lost 6 bases, and 8 bases stayed unmatched. The CDR3 loop spans 15 amino acids. Germline CDR1 SEHNR, CDR2 FQNEAQ (reference sequence). CDR3 protein: CASSPTGTGFNEQFF. CDR3 coding DNA: TGTGCCAGCAGCCCCACCGGGACAGGGTTCAATGAGCAGTTCTTC.

This clone has only one observation. This chain uses TRBV5-1 with TRBJ2-7; tentatively, D is TRBD1 or TRBD2 (5 bases each). The CDR3 has 12 amino acids. V lost 6 bases, J lost 6 bases, and 13 bases lay in between. Germline V gene sequence: CDR1 SGHRS, CDR2 YFSETQ. The CDR3 is CASIGESSEQYF. CDR3 bases: TGCGCCAGCATAGGGGAGTCTTCCGAGCAGTACTTC.

The rearrangement links TRBV10-3 to TRBJ2-1; no clear D. The CDR3 runs to 16 residues. The ends were cut back, 6 bases at V and 4 bases at J, with 19 bases in the middle. Germline V gene lookup returns CDR1 ENHRY and CDR2 SYGVKD. The CDR3: CAIRSLDTSQYNEQFF. The CDR3 nucleotides read TGTGCCATCAGGAGCCTCGACACGAGTCAGTACAATGAGCAGTTCTTC.

To note about this clone: Distinct nucleotide sequences in the sample also encode this CDR3. V is TRBV4-1 and J is TRBJ1-5; a possible D gene is TRBD1 (6 bases). The length of the CDR3 is 14 residues. V lost 0 bases and J 7 bases, leaving 10 bases between the germline ends. Germline V gene data show CDR1 as MGHRA and CDR2 as YSYEKL. CDR3 protein: CASSQEQGGQPQHF. CDR3 nucleotide sequence: TGCGCCAGCAGCCAAGAACAGGGAGGGCAGCCCCAGCATTTT.

The chain links TRBV11-2 to TRBJ2-7, with D possibly matching TRBD1 (6 bases). This CDR3 region has 14 residues. V was trimmed by 3 bases and J by 2 bases, leaving 11 bases between them. Germline V gene lookup returns CDR1 SGHAT and CDR2 FQNNGV. The CDR3 spells CASSFNRDPYEQYF. The CDR3 region has the DNA TGTGCCAGCAGCTTTAACAGGGATCCCTACGAGCAGTACTTC.

The gene calls are TRBV7-9 and TRBJ1-1, with D unresolved. This CDR3 is 13 amino acids long. Germline V CDR1 and CDR2: SEHNR, FQNEAQ (reference sequence). V dropped 6 bases and J dropped 1 base, with 9 bases sitting between them. The CDR3 bases are TGTGCCAGCAGTAGTATGGGGAACACTGAAGCTTTCTTT. Its translation: CASSSMGNTEAFF.

This chain uses TRBV15 with TRBJ1-2, with 7 bases lining up with TRBD1. This CDR3 is 14 amino acids long. After removal of 3 bases from V and 7 bases from J, the junction contained 8 bases not matched to a gene. Germline assignment: CDR1 LNHNV and CDR2 YYDKDF (reference sequence). This CDR3 reads CATSRRGQGAGYTF. In DNA form, the CDR3 reads TGTGCCACCAGCAGGAGGGGGCAGGGTGCTGGCTACACCTTC.

This chain connects TRBV5-8 to TRBJ2-5; 14 bases match TRBD2. V was pared by 4 bases and J by 5 bases, with 4 bases of the junction left unmatched. Germline assignment: CDR1 SGHTS and CDR2 YDEGEE. The CDR3 covers 15 residues. The CDR3 nucleotides are TGTGCCAGCAGCCATGGACTAGCGGGAGGCGAGACCCAGTACTTC. Protein sequence: CASSHGLAGGETQYF.

This sequence joins TRBV11-2 and TRBJ2-7; no definite D call. Between the trimmed V and J ends, which lost 5 bases and 7 bases, there was a span of 12 bases. The length of the CDR3 is 12 residues. Looked up from germline, CDR1 is SGHAT and CDR2 is FQNNGV. The CDR3 sequence: CASSHIAREQYF. In nucleotides, the CDR3 is TGTGCCAGCAGCCACATCGCTCGGGAGCAGTACTTC.

V and J are TRBV2 and TRBJ2-3; D is perhaps TRBD2 (5 bases). Trimming shortened V by 1 base and J by 2 bases, and 13 bases separated the two germline ends. CDR3 length: 16 residues. Germline CDR1 and CDR2: SNHLY and FYNNEI. CDR3 sequence: CASSEDASSFTDTQYF. In DNA, the CDR3 is TGTGCCAGCAGTGAAGATGCTAGCAGTTTCACAGATACGCAGTATTTT.

The rearrangement uses TRBV4-2 and TRBJ1-1; D gene unclear. The length of the CDR3 is 14 residues. Germline V lookup: CDR1 LGHNA, CDR2 YNFKEQ. V was shortened by 1 base and J by 3 bases, with 9 bases between the two germline ends. The CDR3 reads CASSQGRGDTEAFF. The CDR3 DNA reads as TGTGCCAGCAGCCAAGGACGGGGAGACACTGAAGCTTTCTTT.

The chain combines TRBV5-1 with TRBJ1-4; 9 bases map to TRBD1. The junction had 7 bases not matched to a gene; V was cut back by 4 bases and J by 0 bases. The CDR3 has 17 amino acids. Per germline, CDR1 SGHRS and CDR2 YFSETQ. The DNA of the CDR3 is TGCGCCAGCAGCGAAACAGGGGGCCCTGCAACTAATGAAAAACTGTTTTTT. Its protein product is CASSETGGPATNEKLFF.

This rearrangement joins TRBV19 to TRBJ2-1; 7 bases fit TRBD2. The J segment lost 13 bases and the V segment lost 10 bases, leaving 10 bases of the junction unmatched. Germline assignment: CDR1 LNHDA and CDR2 SQIVND (reference sequence). The CDR3 covers 11 residues. The DNA for the CDR3 is TGTGCCACCCTTCTCGGACTAGTACAGTTCTTC. It translates to CATLLGLVQFF.